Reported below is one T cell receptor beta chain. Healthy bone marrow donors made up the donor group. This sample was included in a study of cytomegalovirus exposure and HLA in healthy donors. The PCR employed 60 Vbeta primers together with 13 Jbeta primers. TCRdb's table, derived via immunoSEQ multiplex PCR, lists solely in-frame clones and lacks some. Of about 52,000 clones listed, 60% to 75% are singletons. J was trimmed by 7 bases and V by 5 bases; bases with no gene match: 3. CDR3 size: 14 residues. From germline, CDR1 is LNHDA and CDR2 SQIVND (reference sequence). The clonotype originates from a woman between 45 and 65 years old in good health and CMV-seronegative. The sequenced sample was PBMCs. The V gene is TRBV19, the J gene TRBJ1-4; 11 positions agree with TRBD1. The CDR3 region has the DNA TGTGCCAGTAGTCCCGGGACAGGGGGTGAAAAACTGTTTTTT. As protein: CASSPGTGGEKLFF.